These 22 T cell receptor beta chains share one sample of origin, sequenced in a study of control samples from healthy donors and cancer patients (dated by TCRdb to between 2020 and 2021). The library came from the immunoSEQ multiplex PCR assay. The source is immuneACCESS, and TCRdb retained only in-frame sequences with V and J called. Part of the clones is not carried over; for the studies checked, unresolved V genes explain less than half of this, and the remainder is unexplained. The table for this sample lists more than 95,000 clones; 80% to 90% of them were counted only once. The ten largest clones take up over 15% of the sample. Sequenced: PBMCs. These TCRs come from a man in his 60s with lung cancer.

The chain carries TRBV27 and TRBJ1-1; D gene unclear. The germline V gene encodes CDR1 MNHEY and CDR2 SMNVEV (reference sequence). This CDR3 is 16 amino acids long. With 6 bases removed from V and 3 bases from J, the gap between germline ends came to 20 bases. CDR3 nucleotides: TGTGCCAGCAGCGCGGCCCCTAGCCCCGGGTACACTGAAGCTTTCTTT. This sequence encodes CASSAAPSPGYTEAFF.

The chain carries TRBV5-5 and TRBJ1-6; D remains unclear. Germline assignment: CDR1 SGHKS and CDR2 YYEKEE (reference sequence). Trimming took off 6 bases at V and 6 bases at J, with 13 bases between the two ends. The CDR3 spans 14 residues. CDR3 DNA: TGTGCCAGCACCCTTATGGACCTTAATTCACCCCTCCACTTT. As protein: CASTLMDLNSPLHF.

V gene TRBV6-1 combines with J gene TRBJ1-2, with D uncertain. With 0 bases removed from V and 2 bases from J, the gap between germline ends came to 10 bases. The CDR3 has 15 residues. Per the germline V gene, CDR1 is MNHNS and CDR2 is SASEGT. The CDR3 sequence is CASSEAYAGNYGYTF. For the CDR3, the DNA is TGTGCCAGCAGTGAAGCATATGCAGGAAACTATGGCTACACCTTC.

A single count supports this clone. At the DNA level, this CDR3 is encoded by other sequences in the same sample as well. This CDR3 reads CAWSRQNLPEAFF. In DNA, the CDR3 is TGTGCCTGGAGCCGACAGAATCTGCCTGAAGCTTTCTTT. The chain joins TRBV30 to TRBJ1-1; a possible D gene is TRBD1 (5 bases). Trimming took 3 bases from V and 6 from J, leaving 14 bases between them. From germline, CDR1 is GTSNPN and CDR2 SVGIG (reference sequence). The CDR3 is 13 residues long. The variable domain in full, with the rest retrieved from reference TRBV30 and TRBJ1-1, is SQTIHQWPATLVQPVGSPLSLECTVEGTSNPNLYWYRQAAGRGLQLLFYSVGIGQISSEVPQNLSASRPQDRQFILSSKKLLLSDSGFYLCAWSRQNLPEAFFGQGTRLTVV.

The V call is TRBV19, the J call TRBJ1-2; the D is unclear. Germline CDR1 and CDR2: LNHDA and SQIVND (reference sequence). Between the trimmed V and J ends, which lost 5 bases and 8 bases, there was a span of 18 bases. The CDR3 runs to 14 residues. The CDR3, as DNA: TGTGCCAGTAGTTCTCCCACCTCTGGGCGAGGCTACACCTTC. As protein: CASSSPTSGRGYTF. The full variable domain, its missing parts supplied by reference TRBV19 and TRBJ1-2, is DGGITQSPKYLFRKEGQNVTLSCEQNLNHDAMYWYRQDPGQGLRLIYYSQIVNDFQKGDIAEGYSVSREKKESFPLTVTSAQKNPTAFYLCASSSPTSGRGYTFGSGTRLTVV.

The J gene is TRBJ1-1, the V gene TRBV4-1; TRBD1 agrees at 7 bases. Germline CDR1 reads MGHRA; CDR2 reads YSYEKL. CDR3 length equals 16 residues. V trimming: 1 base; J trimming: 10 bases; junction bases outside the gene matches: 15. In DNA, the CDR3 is TGCGCCAGCAGCCAAGTCCCTAATTTAAGACAGGGCCGAGCTTTCTTT. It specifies CASSQVPNLRQGRAFF.

The CDR3 reads CASSSGTVYNEQFF. The DNA of the CDR3 is TGTGCCAGCAGCTCCGGGACAGTATACAATGAGCAGTTCTTC. This chain links TRBV5-4 with TRBJ2-1; TRBD1 matches 7 bases. The CDR3 consists of 14 residues. The V gene end was trimmed by 3 bases and the J gene end by 4 bases; junction bases not matched to a gene: 4. The V gene's germline CDR1 is SGHNT and CDR2 YYREEE (reference sequence).

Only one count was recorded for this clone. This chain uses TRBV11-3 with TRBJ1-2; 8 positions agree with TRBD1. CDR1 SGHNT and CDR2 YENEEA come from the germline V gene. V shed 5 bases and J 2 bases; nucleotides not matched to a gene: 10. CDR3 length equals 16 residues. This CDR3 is CASSPGGTGGNYGYTF. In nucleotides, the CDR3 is TGTGCCAGCAGCCCAGGAGGGACAGGCGGGAACTATGGCTACACCTTC.

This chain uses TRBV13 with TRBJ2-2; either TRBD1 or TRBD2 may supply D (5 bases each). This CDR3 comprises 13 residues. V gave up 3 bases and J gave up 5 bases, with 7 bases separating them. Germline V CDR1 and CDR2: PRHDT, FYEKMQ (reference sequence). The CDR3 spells CASSLWGTGELFF. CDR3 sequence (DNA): TGTGCCAGCAGCTTGTGGGGGACCGGGGAGCTGTTTTTT.

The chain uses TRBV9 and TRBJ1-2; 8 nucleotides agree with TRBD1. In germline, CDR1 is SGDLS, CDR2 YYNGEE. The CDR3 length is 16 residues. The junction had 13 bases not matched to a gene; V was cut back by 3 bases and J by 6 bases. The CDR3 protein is CASSARQGNGGHGYTF. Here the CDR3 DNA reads TGTGCCAGCAGCGCCAGACAGGGGAATGGGGGCCATGGCTACACCTTC.

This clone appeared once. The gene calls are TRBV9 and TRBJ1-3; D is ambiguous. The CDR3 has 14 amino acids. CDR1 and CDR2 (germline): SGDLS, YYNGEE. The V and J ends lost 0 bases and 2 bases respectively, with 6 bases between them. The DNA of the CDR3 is TGTGCCAGCAGCGTAGACCATGCTGGAAACACCATATATTTT. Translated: CASSVDHAGNTIYF. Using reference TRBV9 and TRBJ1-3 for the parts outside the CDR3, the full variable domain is DSGVTQTPKHLITATGQRVTLRCSPRSGDLSVYWYQQSLDQGLQFLIQYYNGEERAKGNILERFSAQQFPDLHSELNLSSLELGDSALYFCASSVDHAGNTIYFGEGSWLTVV.

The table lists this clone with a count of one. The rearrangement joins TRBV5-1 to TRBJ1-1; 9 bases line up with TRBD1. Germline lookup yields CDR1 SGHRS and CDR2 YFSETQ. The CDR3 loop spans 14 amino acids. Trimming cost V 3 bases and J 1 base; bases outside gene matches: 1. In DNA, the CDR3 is TGCGCCAGCAGCTGGACAGGGGCGAACACTGAAGCTTTCTTT. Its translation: CASSWTGANTEAFF.

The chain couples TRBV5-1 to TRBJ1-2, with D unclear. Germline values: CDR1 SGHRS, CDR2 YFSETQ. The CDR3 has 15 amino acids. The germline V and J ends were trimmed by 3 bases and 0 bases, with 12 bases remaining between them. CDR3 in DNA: TGCGCCAGCAGCTCCCTTGGCCCTCCTAACTATGGCTACACCTTC. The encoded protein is CASSSLGPPNYGYTF.

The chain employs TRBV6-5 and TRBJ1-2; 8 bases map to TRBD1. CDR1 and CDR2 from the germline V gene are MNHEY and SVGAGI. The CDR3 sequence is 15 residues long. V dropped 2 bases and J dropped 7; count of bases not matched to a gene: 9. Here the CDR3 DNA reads TGTGCCAGCAGTTACGACAGGGGACTTCAAGGTGGCTACACCTTC. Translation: CASSYDRGLQGGYTF.

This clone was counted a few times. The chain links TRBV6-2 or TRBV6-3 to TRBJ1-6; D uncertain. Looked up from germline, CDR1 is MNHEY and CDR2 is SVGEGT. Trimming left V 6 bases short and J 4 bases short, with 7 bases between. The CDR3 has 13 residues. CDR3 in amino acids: CASSQIYNSPLHF. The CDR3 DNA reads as TGTGCCAGCAGCCAAATTTATAATTCACCCCTCCACTTT.

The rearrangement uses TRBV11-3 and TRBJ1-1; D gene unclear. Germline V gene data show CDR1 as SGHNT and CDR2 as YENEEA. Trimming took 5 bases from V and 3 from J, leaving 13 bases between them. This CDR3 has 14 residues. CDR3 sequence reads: CASSRRHGDTEAFF. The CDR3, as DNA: TGTGCCAGCAGCCGCCGTCACGGTGACACTGAAGCTTTCTTT.

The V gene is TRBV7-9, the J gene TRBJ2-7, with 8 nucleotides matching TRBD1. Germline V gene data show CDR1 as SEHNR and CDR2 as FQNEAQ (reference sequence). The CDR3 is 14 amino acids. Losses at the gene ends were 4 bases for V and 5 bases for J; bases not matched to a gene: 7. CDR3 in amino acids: CASSSGQGRNEQYV. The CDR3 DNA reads TGTGCCAGCAGCTCTGGACAGGGAAGGAACGAGCAGTACGTC.

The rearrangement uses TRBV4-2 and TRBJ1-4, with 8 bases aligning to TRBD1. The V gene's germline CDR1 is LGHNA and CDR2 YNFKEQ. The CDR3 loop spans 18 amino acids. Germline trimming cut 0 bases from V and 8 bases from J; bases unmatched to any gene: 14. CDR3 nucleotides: TGTGCCAGCAGCCAAGATAACGCACTCAACAGGGGGTGGGAAAAACTGTTTTTT. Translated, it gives CASSQDNALNRGWEKLFF.

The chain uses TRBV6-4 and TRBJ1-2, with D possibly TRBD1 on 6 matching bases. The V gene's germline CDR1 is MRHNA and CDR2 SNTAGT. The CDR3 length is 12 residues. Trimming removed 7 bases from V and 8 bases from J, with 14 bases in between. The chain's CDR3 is CASTGQNGGYTF. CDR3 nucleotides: TGTGCCAGCACTGGACAGAATGGCGGCTACACCTTC.

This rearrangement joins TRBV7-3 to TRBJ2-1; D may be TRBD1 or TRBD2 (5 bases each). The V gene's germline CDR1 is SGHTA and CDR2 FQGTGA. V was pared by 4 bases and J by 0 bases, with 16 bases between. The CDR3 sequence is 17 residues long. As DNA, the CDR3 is TGTGCCAGCAGCTCTCCTGGGGACCCAAGCTCCTACAATGAGCAGTTCTTC. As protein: CASSSPGDPSSYNEQFF. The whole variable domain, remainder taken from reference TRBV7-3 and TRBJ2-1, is GAGVSQTPSNKVTEKGKYVELRCDPISGHTALYWYRQSLGQGPEFLIYFQGTGAADDSGLPNDRFFAVRPEGSVSTLKIQRTERGDSAVYLCASSSPGDPSSYNEQFFGPGTRLTVL.

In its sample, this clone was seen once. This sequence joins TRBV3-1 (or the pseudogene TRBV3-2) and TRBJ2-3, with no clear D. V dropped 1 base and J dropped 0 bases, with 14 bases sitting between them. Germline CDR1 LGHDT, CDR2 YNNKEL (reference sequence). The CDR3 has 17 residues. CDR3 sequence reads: CASSQGFTPTSTDTQYF. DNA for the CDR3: TGTGCCAGCAGCCAAGGATTTACTCCCACTAGCACAGATACGCAGTATTTT.

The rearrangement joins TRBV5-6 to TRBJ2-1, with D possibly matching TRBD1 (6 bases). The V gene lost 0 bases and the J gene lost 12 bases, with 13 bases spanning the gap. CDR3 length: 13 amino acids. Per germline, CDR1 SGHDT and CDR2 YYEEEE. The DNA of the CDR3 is TGTGCCAGCAGCTTGGCCACGCCAGGGGTGCAGTTCTTC. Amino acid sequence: CASSLATPGVQFF.